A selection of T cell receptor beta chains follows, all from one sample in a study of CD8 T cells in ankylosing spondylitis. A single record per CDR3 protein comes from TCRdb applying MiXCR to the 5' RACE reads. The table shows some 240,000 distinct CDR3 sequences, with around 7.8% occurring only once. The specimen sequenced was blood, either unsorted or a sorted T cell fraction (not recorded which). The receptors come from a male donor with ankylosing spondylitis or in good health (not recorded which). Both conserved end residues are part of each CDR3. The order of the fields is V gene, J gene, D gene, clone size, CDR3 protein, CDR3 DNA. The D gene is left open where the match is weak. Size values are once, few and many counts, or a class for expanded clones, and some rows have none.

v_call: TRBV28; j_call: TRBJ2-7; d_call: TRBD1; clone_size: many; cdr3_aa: CATCPGQGYYEQYF; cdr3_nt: TGTGCCACCTGCCCGGGACAGGGGTATTACGAGCAGTACTTC
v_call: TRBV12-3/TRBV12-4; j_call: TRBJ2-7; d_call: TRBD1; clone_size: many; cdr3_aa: CASSLRDRAYEQYF; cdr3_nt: TGTGCCAGCAGTTTAAGGGACAGGGCCTACGAGCAGTACTTC
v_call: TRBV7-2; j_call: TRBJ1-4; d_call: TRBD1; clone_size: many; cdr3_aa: CASSYDRAEKLFF; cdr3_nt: TGTGCCAGCAGCTACGACAGGGCTGAAAAACTGTTTTTT
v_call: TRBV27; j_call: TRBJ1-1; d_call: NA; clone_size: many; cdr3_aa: CASSLSLSGNTEAFF; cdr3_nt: TGTGCCAGCAGTCTCTCCCTGTCAGGGAACACTGAAGCTTTCTTT
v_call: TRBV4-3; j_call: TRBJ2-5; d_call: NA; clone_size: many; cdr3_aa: CASSQDRETQYF; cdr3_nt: TGCGCCAGCAGCCAAGATCGGGAGACCCAGTACTTC
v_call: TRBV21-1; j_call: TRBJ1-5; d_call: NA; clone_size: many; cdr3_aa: CASSKAGTGQGEQPQHF; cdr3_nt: TGTGCCAGCAGCAAAGCGGGCACGGGACAGGGTGAACAGCCCCAGCATTTT
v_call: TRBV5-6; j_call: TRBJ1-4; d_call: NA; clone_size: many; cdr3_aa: CASSSGGPNEKLFF; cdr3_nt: TGTGCCAGCAGTTCCGGGGGACCGAATGAAAAACTGTTTTTT
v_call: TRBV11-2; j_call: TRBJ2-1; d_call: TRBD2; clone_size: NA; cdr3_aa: CASSPTSTSGGGNEQFF; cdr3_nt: TGTGCCAGCAGCCCAACCTCGACTAGCGGGGGGGGCAATGAGCAGTTCTTC
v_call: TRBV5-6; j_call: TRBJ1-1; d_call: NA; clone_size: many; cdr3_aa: CASSSGADYTEAFF; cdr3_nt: TGTGCCAGCAGCTCGGGTGCGGACTACACTGAAGCTTTCTTT
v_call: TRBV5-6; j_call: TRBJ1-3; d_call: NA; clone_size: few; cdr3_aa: CASSLRAGGNTIYF; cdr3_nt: TGTGCCAGCAGCTTGAGGGCTGGCGGAAACACCATATATTTT
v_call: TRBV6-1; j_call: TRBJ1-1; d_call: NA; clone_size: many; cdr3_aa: CASSDPPIEAFF; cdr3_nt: TGTGCCAGCAGTGACCCGCCTATTGAAGCTTTCTTT
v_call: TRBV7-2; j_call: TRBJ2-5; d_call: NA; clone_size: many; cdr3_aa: CASSLAEVETQYF; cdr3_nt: TGTGCCAGCAGCTTAGCGGAGGTAGAGACCCAGTACTTC
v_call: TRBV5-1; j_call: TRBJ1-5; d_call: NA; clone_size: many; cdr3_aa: CASSFFFRAGENQPQHF; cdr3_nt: TGCGCCAGCAGCTTTTTTTTTAGGGCAGGAGAAAATCAGCCCCAGCATTTT
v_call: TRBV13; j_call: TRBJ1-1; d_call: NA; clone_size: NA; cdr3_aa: CASSRQGRNTEAFF; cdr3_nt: TGTGCCAGCAGCCGACAAGGTCGGAACACTGAAGCTTTCTTT
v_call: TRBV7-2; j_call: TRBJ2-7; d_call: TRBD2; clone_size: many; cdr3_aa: CASSFLAGPLGEQYF; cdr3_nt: TGTGCCAGCAGCTTTCTAGCGGGCCCCCTAGGAGAGCAGTACTTC
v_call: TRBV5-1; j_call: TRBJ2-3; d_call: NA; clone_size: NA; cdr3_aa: CASGTTGSTDTQYF; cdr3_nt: TGCGCCAGCGGCACGACGGGGAGCACAGATACGCAGTATTTT
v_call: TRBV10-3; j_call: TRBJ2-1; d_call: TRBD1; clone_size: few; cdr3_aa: CAISDYLGQGYNEQFF; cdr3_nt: TGTGCCATCAGCGACTATCTCGGACAGGGTTACAATGAGCAGTTCTTC
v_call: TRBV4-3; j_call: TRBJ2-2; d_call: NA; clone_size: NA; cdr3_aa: CASSQTTGTGELFF; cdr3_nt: TGCGCCAGCAGCCAAACCACAGGGACCGGGGAGCTGTTTTTT
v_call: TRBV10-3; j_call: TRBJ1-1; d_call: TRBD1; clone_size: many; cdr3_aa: CAISESGQEAFF; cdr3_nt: TGTGCCATCAGTGAGTCTGGACAGGAGGCTTTCTTT
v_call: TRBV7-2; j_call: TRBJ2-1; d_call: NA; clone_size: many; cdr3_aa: CASSTTGTSYNEQFF; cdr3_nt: TGTGCCAGCAGCACGACCGGGACATCCTACAATGAGCAGTTCTTC
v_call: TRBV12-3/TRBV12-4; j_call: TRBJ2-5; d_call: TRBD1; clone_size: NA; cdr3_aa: CASSLGQGAKTQYF; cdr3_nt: TGTGCCAGCAGTTTGGGACAGGGGGCCAAGACCCAGTACTTC
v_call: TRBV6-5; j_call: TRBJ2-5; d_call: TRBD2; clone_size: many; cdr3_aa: CASSYLAGDETQYF; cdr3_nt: TGTGCCAGCAGTTACCTAGCGGGAGATGAGACCCAGTACTTC
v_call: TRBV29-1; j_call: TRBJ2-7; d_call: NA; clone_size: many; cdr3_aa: CSVEEDNSYEQYF; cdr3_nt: TGCAGCGTTGAAGAGGATAACTCCTACGAGCAGTACTTC
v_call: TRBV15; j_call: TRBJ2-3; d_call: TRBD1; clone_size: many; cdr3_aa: CATSISGGKGTQYF; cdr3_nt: TGTGCCACCAGCATCTCAGGGGGCAAAGGTACGCAGTATTTT
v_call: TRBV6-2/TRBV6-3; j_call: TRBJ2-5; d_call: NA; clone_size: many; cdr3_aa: CARDSRGQETQYF; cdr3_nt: TGTGCCAGGGATTCGCGAGGACAAGAGACCCAGTACTTC
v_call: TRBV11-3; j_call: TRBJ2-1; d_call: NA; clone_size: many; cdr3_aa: CASSLEGQRYNEQFF; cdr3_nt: TGTGCCAGCAGCTTAGAGGGGCAGAGATACAATGAGCAGTTCTTC
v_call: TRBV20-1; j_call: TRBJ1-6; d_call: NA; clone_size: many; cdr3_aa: CSASPRTAGNSPLHF; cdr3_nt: TGCAGTGCTAGCCCCCGGACAGCAGGGAATTCACCCCTCCACTTT
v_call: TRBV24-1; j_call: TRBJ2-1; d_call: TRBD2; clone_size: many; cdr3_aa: CATSDPGLAGVRDEQFF; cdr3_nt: TGTGCCACCAGTGATCCCGGACTAGCGGGAGTTCGCGATGAGCAGTTCTTC
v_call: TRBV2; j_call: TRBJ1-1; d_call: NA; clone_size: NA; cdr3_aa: CASRLDSWGTEAFF; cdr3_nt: TGTGCCAGCAGACTCGACAGCTGGGGGACTGAAGCTTTCTTT
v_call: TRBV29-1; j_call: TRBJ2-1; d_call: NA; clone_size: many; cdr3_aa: CSVERLDSYNEQFF; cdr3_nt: TGCAGCGTTGAAAGGCTAGACTCCTACAATGAGCAGTTCTTC
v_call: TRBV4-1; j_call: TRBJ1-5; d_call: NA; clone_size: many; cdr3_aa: CASSQDPGHQPQHF; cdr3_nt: TGCGCCAGCAGCCAAGATCCAGGGCATCAGCCCCAGCATTTT